This TCR beta chain appears in the sequencing data of a study of cytomegalovirus exposure and HLA in healthy donors (dated by TCRdb to 2015 to 2018). With regard to the full study: In an earlier analysis of 550 to 750 of the donors, roughly 300 Gb of sequence data and approximately 120 million unique TCR beta sequences from 180 million or so T cells were reported. About 300 gigabases of sequencing data and 91 million or so unique TCR sequences made up an early release that covered several hundred HLA-typed donors. The genetic ancestry cluster associated with self-reported Caucasian donors included about 84% of the roughly 400 genotyped donors. The study aimed to test whether cataloging public T cell receptors could reveal signatures of past pathogen exposure. The study profiled the T cell repertoires of hundreds of subjects by immunosequencing and related them to cytomegalovirus serostatus. In addition to the first cohort of approximately 650 subjects, a separate validation cohort of 120 different subjects was used. The study combined high-throughput TCR immunosequencing, statistical association of individual TCRs with disease status, and machine learning to predict cytomegalovirus infection status. A later analysis re-examined previously published TCR beta repertoires from roughly 720 donors and added high-resolution HLA genotyping to investigate patterns of TCR occurrence. Rather than drawing on any new phenotypic data, the later analysis identified candidate immune exposures from TCR beta sequences and the way those sequences occurred across donors. In an earlier analysis of 500 to 650 of the donors, high-throughput TCR beta sequencing was used to judge whether each TCR beta V gene segment behaved as functional or pseudogenic. Alongside the repertoire data, information on donor age, sex, ethnicity and CMV serostatus was compiled. A later genetic analysis used genome-wide SNP genotypes for about 55% of the 666 donors, treating that subset as a discovery cohort. Every discovery cohort repertoire had been produced on one sequencing platform. Both class I and class II loci were covered by HLA typing, at four-digit resolution. Typing coverage varied by locus: about 620-630 donors for A, B, C, DRB1 and DQB1; around 560 for DQA1; about 570 for DPA1; fewer than 480 for DPB1. About five DR-DQ haplotypes were handled as single units for association and clustering, since linkage in the cohort was strong. On average, 235,054 unique TCR beta nucleotide sequences were sequenced per donor among 398 genotyped donors of the cohort, with about 19% of those sequences being non-productive.

The cohort comprised 670 or so healthy bone marrow donors. At the time of sampling, every cohort member was nominally healthy, though immune exposures that went unrecorded were likely present. The donor tested CMV seronegative, placing the donor among the 352 seronegative members of the cohort. Every donor gave a peripheral blood sample, and the peripheral blood mononuclear cells from that sample were used for TCR beta sequencing. Genomic DNA extraction from the blood cell samples was performed with the Qiagen DNeasy Blood Extraction Kit. Study-level results and caveats: CMV serostatus was the only immune exposure information available for the cohort. Compared with the approximately 710-donor mean, donors in an Asian-associated ancestry cluster had fewer N-insertions in productive TCRs, according to a later genetic analysis. Most TCR sequences were observed very rarely across donors, whereas some public TCRs were present in many individuals. Because the 87-base-pair reads could not distinguish some IMGT-functional V segments, including TRBV6-2 and TRBV6-3, those segments were excluded. In a later analysis, HLA-associated TCR beta chains showed more clonal expansion and lower generation probabilities than non-associated chains that were equally common. The classifier was reported to diagnose cytomegalovirus status with high specificity and sensitivity in both the original cohort and the validation cohort. In this cohort, only TCR beta chains were sequenced, and detectable features were limited by the absence of alpha or paired-chain data. A later analysis found that TCR association rates varied across HLA loci, with DRB1 alleles showing the most associated TCRs and HLA-C alleles the fewest. Because HLA typing was missing for some donors at each locus, association tests included only the typed subset. A cluster of highly shared sequence variants was judged likely to represent a technical artifact of the sequencing pipeline. In an earlier analysis of about 550 of the donors, most TCR beta V segments were observed in productive rearrangements about 90% or about 30% of the time, broadly matching IMGT annotations. Specific HLA alleles were associated with over 15,000 TCR beta sequences at a false discovery rate of 0.05 in a later analysis. Correlated functional status among segregating V segments might reflect linkage disequilibrium, but an unknown experimental factor could not be ruled out. The study gave a list of under 200 TCR beta chains associated with cytomegalovirus. A later analysis reported that several top co-occurrence clusters appeared linked to parvovirus B19, influenza, CMV and Epstein-Barr virus. A further reported finding was that TCR beta sequences accurately predicted the HLA-A and HLA-B alleles for most subjects in the first cohort. A few of the identified cytomegalovirus-associated TCR beta chains were confirmed in vitro to be specific for cytomegalovirus antigens. In a later analysis, most CMV-associated TCR beta chains were found to appear HLA-restricted, with HLA associations seemingly driven largely by CMV exposure. It was suggested by the authors that the approach could potentially be generalized to other disease states and immunological phenotypes. Assigning TCR associations to individual alleles was difficult when HLA alleles, especially DR and DQ, strongly co-occurred. Presence/absence analyses assumed roughly uniform sequencing depth across donors, an assumption that may not hold. A later genetic analysis associated a missense DCLRE1C variant with V-gene and J-gene trimming of TCR beta chains, and an independent cohort replicated the association. Roughly 17 rarely observed V segments, including chromosome 9 orphons, were excluded from the earlier analysis of a few hundred of the donors because counts were too low.

Libraries were made using the immunoSEQ multiplex PCR assay. For the multiplex PCR, a mixture combining 60 forward primers for TCR Vbeta segments and 13 reverse primers for TCR Jbeta segments was used. Amplification of the CDR3 region of rearranged TCR beta genes was performed with a multiplex PCR assay on genomic DNA. On the Illumina HiSeq System, the amplified TCR beta libraries were sequenced as 87-base-pair reads. Concerning the study's data processing: In a later analysis, tens of millions of unique TCR beta chains were counted across the 666 repertoires, and approximately 11 million of these chains were shared by at least two donors. Raw reads were error-corrected and collapsed into unique sequences with a nearest-neighbor algorithm that merged closely related sequences to remove PCR and sequencing errors. To assign V, D and J gene segments, CDR3 sequences were aligned to IMGT reference sequences. For a sequence to be retained, a match of at least six nucleotides to both a V gene segment and a J gene segment was required. Rearrangements were classified as productive when the CDR3 lacked stop codons and remained in frame with V and J, and all other rearrangements were classified as non-productive. Following IMGT convention, CDR3 was defined as the stretch from the second conserved V-encoded cysteine to the conserved J-encoded phenylalanine. The earlier analysis of about 590 of the donors excluded sequences that lacked an unambiguous match to a single V gene segment. In an earlier analysis of several hundred of the donors, a V segment was called functional when productive rearrangements were above 56.7%, and segregating when the standard deviation between donors exceeded 5%. A statistical classification framework was developed to diagnose cytomegalovirus status using the catalog of TCR beta chain sequences. In a later analysis, TCR nucleotide sequences were compared against IMGT/GENE-DB human TR gene sequences so that V and J genes could be assigned. The TCRdist pipeline was used in a later analysis to assign CDR3 sequences and most-parsimonious VDJ recombination scenarios. In a later analysis, each TCR beta chain was defined by its CDR3 amino acid sequence together with its V-gene family, and reads lacking a unique V-gene family were excluded. To address suspected cross-contamination and a sequencing artifact, a later analysis removed under 600 highly shared, low-generation-probability nucleotide sequences. In a later analysis, a clonal expansion index was calculated for each public chain from normalized within-repertoire ranks of inferred template counts. Generation probabilities in a later analysis came from a VDJ recombination model fitted to out-of-frame rearrangements, and those results were checked against IGoR. A later analysis scored TCR-TCR, TCR-HLA and TCR-CMV co-occurrence with hypergeometric tests, applying a repertoire-size bias correction to TCR pairs. A later analysis estimated false discovery rates by permuting HLA or CMV assignments 20 times. In a later analysis, co-occurring TCRs were grouped using DBSCAN, with TCRdist sequence similarity added in when clustering inside HLA-allele-positive subsets. Repertoires with fewer than 30,000 or more than 120,000 public chains, plus five repertoires with anomalous nucleotide sharing, were excluded from co-occurrence clustering. Sourced from immuneACCESS, this table was stored by TCRdb with only in-frame sequences that have V and J called. A share of the clones is absent; for the studies checked, an unresolved V gene accounts for under half, and the remainder has no known explanation. The V and J calls and the clone size are those of that table, but D and trimming were determined from the DNA. For this sample the table gives over 150,000 clones, of which roughly 80% were detected only once. The top ten hold 4% to 5% of the sample.

Points on this clone: There is no known antigen for this receptor. Per-base qualities were not stored, and no clone one base away is much larger.

Including cysteine and phenylalanine, the CDR3 has 14 amino acids. This entry keeps only the CDR3 DNA: 42 bases, framed from base 1. CDR1 SGHNT and CDR2 YYREEE are derived from the germline V gene (reference sequence). Here V drops 4 bases and J drops 6 bases, and the junction holds 10 bases not matched to any gene. The clonotype originates from a young man in good health and CMV-seronegative. Sequenced: PBMCs. The sequence joins TRBV5-4 to TRBJ2-7; the central 7 bases match TRBD1. This receptor carries the CDR3 CASSLTGSLREQYF. In nucleotides, the sequence is TGTGCCAGCAGCCTGACAGGGAGCTTACGCGAGCAGTACTTC.